This TCR beta chain was observed in a study of cytomegalovirus exposure and HLA in healthy donors. Both 60 Vbeta primers and 13 Jbeta primers went into the PCR. Source study methods: A later analysis counted 65 million to 95 million unique TCR beta chains, some 11 million shared. Only in-frame clones appear in the TCRdb table, and some are missing; sequencing was by immunoSEQ multiplex PCR. D and trimming were read from the DNA, whereas the V and J calls and clone size are those reported in that table. Among 74,000 or so clones listed, 65% to 70% were seen once. General study findings and limits: Across donors, sequencing depth was assumed by presence/absence analyses to be roughly uniform.

A word on this clone: Its antigen remains unidentified.

V shed 4 bases, J shed 5 bases, and the junction held 9 bases outside the gene matches. CDR3 size: 15 residues. Germline V lookup: CDR1 MDHEN, CDR2 SYDVKM. The V call is TRBV28, the J call TRBJ2-5, with 8 bases fitting TRBD1. What was sequenced was PBMCs. This clonotype originated in a woman aged 25 to 39 in good health and CMV-seronegative. DNA for the CDR3: TGTGCCAGCAGTTCGGACAGGGAAGGGGAGGAGACCCAGTACTTC. Translating gives CASSSDREGEETQYF.